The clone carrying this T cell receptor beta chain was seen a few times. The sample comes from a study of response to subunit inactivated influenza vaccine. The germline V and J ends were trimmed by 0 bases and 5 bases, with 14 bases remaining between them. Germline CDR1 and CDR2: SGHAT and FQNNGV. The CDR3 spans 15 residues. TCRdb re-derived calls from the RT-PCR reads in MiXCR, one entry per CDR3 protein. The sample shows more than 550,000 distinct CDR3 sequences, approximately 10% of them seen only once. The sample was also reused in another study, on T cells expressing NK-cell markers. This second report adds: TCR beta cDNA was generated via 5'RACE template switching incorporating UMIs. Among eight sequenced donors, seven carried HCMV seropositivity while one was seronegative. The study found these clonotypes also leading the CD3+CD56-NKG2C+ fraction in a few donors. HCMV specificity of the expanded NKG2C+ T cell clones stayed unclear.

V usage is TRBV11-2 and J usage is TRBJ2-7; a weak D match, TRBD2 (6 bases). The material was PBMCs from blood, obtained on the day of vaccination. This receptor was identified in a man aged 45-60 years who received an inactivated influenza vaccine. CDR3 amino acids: CASSLDRTGVHEQYF. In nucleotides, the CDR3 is TGTGCCAGCAGCTTAGATCGGACGGGGGTGCACGAGCAGTACTTC.